The 21 T cell receptor beta chains presented below share a single source sample, sequenced in a study of regulatory T cells in long-lasting Graves disease. TCR beta libraries were built with iRepertoire HTBI primers and Arm-PCR of CDR3 regions. TCRdb processed the multiplex PCR reads anew with MiXCR; each CDR3 protein has one entry. This sample yields approximately 560,000 distinct CDR3 sequences, of which 15% to 20% are seen a single time; 12% belongs to the top ten. The time point here: newly diagnosed GD, antithyroid drugs for less than 3 months. RNA from PBMCs was the source of the TCR library. This same sample was also part of a study on T cells in Graves' hyperthyroidism and ophthalmopathy.

The material sequenced was peripheral blood mononuclear cells (PBMCs), taken at new diagnosis, from a patient treated with antithyroid drugs. Receptors were obtained from a man younger than 35 with Graves disease.

This clonotype was counted many times. The chain couples TRBV2 to TRBJ2-1; D is perhaps TRBD1 or TRBD2 (5 bases each). V lost 3 bases and J 0 bases, leaving 9 bases between the germline ends. The germline V gene encodes CDR1 SNHLY and CDR2 FYNNEI. The CDR3 totals 15 residues. CDR3 coding DNA: TGTGCCAGCAGTGATCCAGGGAGCTCCTACAATGAGCAGTTCTTC. Protein sequence: CASSDPGSSYNEQFF.

This clonotype was observed many times. The chain couples TRBV7-9 to TRBJ2-1, with 8 bases aligning to TRBD2. V was pared by 2 bases and J by 8 bases, with 8 bases of the junction left unmatched. The length of the CDR3 is 15 residues. Germline values: CDR1 SEHNR, CDR2 FQNEAQ (reference sequence). The CDR3 DNA reads TGTGCCAGCAGCTTACCAGCGGGAGTTTCGGATGAGCAGTTCTTC. The encoded protein is CASSLPAGVSDEQFF.

The V call is TRBV7-2, the J call TRBJ2-1, with D unclear. The CDR3 has 12 residues. CDR1 is SGHTA and CDR2 is FQGNSA in the germline V gene. V was pared by 5 bases and J by 5 bases, with 7 bases between. CDR3 loop: CASSPADNEQFF. CDR3 DNA: TGTGCCAGCAGCCCTGCAGACAATGAGCAGTTCTTC.

This clonotype was seen many times. The chain carries TRBV7-3 and TRBJ2-7; tentatively, D is TRBD1 (5 bases). The germline V gene encodes CDR1 SGHTA and CDR2 FQGTGA. V was clipped by 4 bases and J by 5 bases, with 12 bases between them. The CDR3 runs to 13 residues. CDR3 sequence (DNA): TGTGCCAGCAGCTCCCAGGGCAGGGACGAGCAGTACTTC. Its translation: CASSSQGRDEQYF. The full variable domain, completed using reference TRBV7-3 and TRBJ2-7, is GAGVSQTPSNKVTEKGKYVELRCDPISGHTALYWYRQSLGQGPEFLIYFQGTGAADDSGLPNDRFFAVRPEGSVSTLKIQRTERGDSAVYLCASSSQGRDEQYFGPGTRLTVT.

A note on this clonotype: Given a much more abundant clone one base away, this may be a read error. The rearrangement uses TRBV7-8 and TRBJ2-1; possible D gene TRBD1, 6 bases. Germline V gene lookup returns CDR1 SGHVS and CDR2 FQNEAQ. The ends were cut back, 6 bases at V and 10 bases at J, with 16 bases in the middle. The CDR3 sequence is 13 residues long. Written as DNA, the CDR3 is TGTGCCAGCAGTTCTGACAGGCCCGTCGAGCAGTTCTTC. Protein product: CASSSDRPVEQFF.

This clonotype appeared a few times. The CDR3 loop reads CASSETTGHNEKLFF. In DNA form, the CDR3 reads TGTGCCAGCAGCGAGACGACAGGGCACAATGAAAAACTGTTTTTT. This sequence joins TRBV7-9 and TRBJ1-4, with 7 nucleotides matching TRBD1. CDR1 and CDR2 (germline): SEHNR, FQNEAQ (reference sequence). There are 15 residues in the CDR3. The V and J ends lost 5 bases and 5 bases, in that order; junction bases with no gene match: 8.

This clonotype was counted many times. The CDR3 is CASSPPGRQETQYF. As DNA, the CDR3 is TGTGCCAGCTCACCACCGGGACGCCAAGAGACCCAGTACTTC. The chain employs TRBV18 and TRBJ2-5; D may be TRBD1 or TRBD2 (5 bases each). This CDR3 is 14 amino acids long. Germline CDR1 reads KGHSH; CDR2 reads LQKENI. Deletions cut 0 bases from V and 1 base from J, with 6 bases between.

This clonotype was recorded a few times. The rearrangement uses TRBV10-3 and TRBJ2-7; D gene ambiguous. Germline V CDR1 and CDR2: ENHRY, SYGVKD. This CDR3 contains 13 residues. The V gene lost 7 bases and the J gene lost 5 bases, with 15 bases spanning the gap. The CDR3 bases are TGTGCCATCACGTCGGCAGCTTTCCACGAGCAGTACTTC. Its protein product is CAITSAAFHEQYF.

This clonotype was seen many times. The V call is TRBV7-9, the J call TRBJ2-5; tentative D call: TRBD2 (6 bases). The assigned J gene may be wrong: the sequence end matches TRBJ2-1 better. The length of the CDR3 is 16 residues. Germline V gene lookup returns CDR1 SEHNR and CDR2 FQNEAQ (reference sequence). The CDR3 spells CASSLIGTDMSHEQFF. The CDR3 DNA reads as TGTGCCAGCAGCTTAATCGGGACTGATATGTCCCATGAGCAGTTCTTC.

The table lists this clonotype with many counts. CDR3: CASSLFDEKLFF. The CDR3 DNA sequence: TGTGCCAGCAGTTTATTCGATGAAAAACTGTTTTTT. The chain combines TRBV28 with TRBJ1-4; D remains ambiguous. Germline assignment: CDR1 MDHEN and CDR2 SYDVKM. The CDR3 spans 12 residues. Trimming pared 1 base from V and 6 bases from J, leaving 3 bases between.

This clonotype occurred a few times. The chain has TRBV6-4 and TRBJ1-1; 7 bases map to TRBD1. Trimming at V came to 6 bases and at J to 1 base, leaving 14 bases not matched to a gene. CDR3 length equals 17 residues. The germline V gene encodes CDR1 MRHNA and CDR2 SNTAGT. CDR3 coding DNA: TGTGCCAGCAGGGCCAGGGGGACTCTGCTACCGAACACTGAAGCTTTCTTT. Protein product: CASRARGTLLPNTEAFF.

This clonotype has a count of ten or more. The chain employs TRBV11-2 and TRBJ2-2; TRBD2 matches at 13 bases. CDR3 length: 18 amino acids. J gave up 4 bases and V 4 bases, and 9 bases lay outside the gene matches. The germline gives CDR1 SGHAT, CDR2 FQNNGV. The CDR3 nucleotides read TGTGCCAGCAGCTCGAAGCCTGGACTAGCGGGAGTCACCGGGGAGCTGTTTTTT. Residues: CASSSKPGLAGVTGELFF.

The rearrangement links TRBV14 to TRBJ2-1; D not certain. The ends were cut back, 0 bases at V and 1 base at J, with 13 bases in the middle. The CDR3 extends over 17 amino acids. In germline, CDR1 is SGHDN, CDR2 FVKESK. The CDR3 reads CASSQDSWGGSYNEQFF. CDR3 bases: TGTGCCAGCAGCCAAGATTCCTGGGGTGGGTCCTACAATGAGCAGTTCTTC.

The chain is built from TRBV6-1 and TRBJ1-5; D not certain. This CDR3 is built from 15 residues. V lost 3 bases and J lost 3, with 12 bases in between. Germline CDR1 and CDR2: MNHNS and SASEGT. The CDR3 loop reads CASSELPGDNQPQHF. The DNA of the CDR3 is TGTGCCAGCAGTGAGCTTCCCGGTGACAATCAGCCCCAGCATTTT.

The chain carries TRBV12-5 and TRBJ2-1; 11 bases match TRBD2. CDR3 length: 16 residues. Unmatched junction bases numbered 8, after V lost 0 bases and J lost 10 bases. Germline V gene lookup returns CDR1 LGHNT and CDR2 FRNRAP. The CDR3 protein is CASGLVIGLAGSEQFF. CDR3 DNA sequence: TGTGCTAGTGGTTTGGTAATCGGACTAGCGGGCAGCGAGCAGTTCTTC.

DNA for the CDR3: TGTGCCAGCAGCCAAGATCGCCTGACCCAGTACTTC. This encodes CASSQDRLTQYF. This chain connects TRBV3-1 to TRBJ2-5; D unclear. The CDR3 is 12 residues long. CDR1 is LGHDT, CDR2 YNNKEL, per germline (reference sequence). Trimming shortened V by 0 bases and J by 7 bases, and 6 bases separated the two germline ends.

This clonotype has only a few counts. The rearrangement uses TRBV6-1 and TRBJ2-1; 9 bases are shared with TRBD1. Trimming removed 9 bases from V and 6 bases from J; junction bases left unmatched: 6. The CDR3 sequence is 13 residues long. Germline CDR1 and CDR2: MNHNS and SASEGT. Here the CDR3 reads CARRQGVSNEQFF. CDR3 coding DNA: TGTGCCAGACGACAGGGGGTATCCAATGAGCAGTTCTTC.

This clonotype was detected only a few times. The chain combines TRBV5-5 with TRBJ2-2, with a possible D match to TRBD2 (6 bases). Trimming left V 6 bases short and J 0 bases short, with 18 bases between. CDR1 and CDR2 (germline): SGHKS, YYEKEE (reference sequence). The CDR3 totals 17 residues. The CDR3 region has the DNA TGTGCCAGCACCCTGGGGGGAAGACAGTCGAACACCGGGGAGCTGTTTTTT. Encoded protein: CASTLGGRQSNTGELFF.

The chain uses TRBV9 and TRBJ2-7, with TRBD1 identical over 7 bases. Germline-derived CDR1 and CDR2 are SGDLS and YYNGEE. CDR3 length equals 13 residues. Germline trimming cut 2 bases from V and 7 bases from J; bases unmatched to any gene: 6. The CDR3 bases are TGTGCCAGCAGCGTCAGGGGGACAAGTGAGCAGTACTTC. As protein: CASSVRGTSEQYF.

The V and J genes are TRBV5-1 and TRBJ1-3, with D perhaps matching TRBD1 (5 bases). The germline V gene encodes CDR1 SGHRS and CDR2 YFSETQ. Trimming pared 0 bases from V and 0 bases from J, leaving 10 bases between. This CDR3 comprises 16 residues. The chain's CDR3 is CASSLDRPVSGNTIYF. Here the CDR3 DNA reads TGCGCCAGCAGCTTGGACAGGCCCGTCTCTGGAAACACCATATATTTT. Looking up the rest from reference TRBV5-1 and TRBJ1-3 gives the full variable domain: KAGVTQTPRYLIKTRGQQVTLSCSPISGHRSVSWYQQTPGQGLQFLFEYFSETQRNKGNFPGRFSGRQFSNSRSEMNVSTLELGDSALYLCASSLDRPVSGNTIYFGEGSWLTVV.

Regarding this clonotype: Only one base separates this from a far larger clonotype, so it likely reflects a read error. V usage is TRBV6-1 and J usage is TRBJ2-1; TRBD1 or TRBD2 may be the D gene (5 bases each). The V gene lost 4 bases and the J gene lost 10 bases, with 20 bases spanning the gap. This CDR3 contains 15 residues. Germline V gene data show CDR1 as MNHNS and CDR2 as SASEGT. The CDR3 loop is CASSGGPPGPYEQFF. DNA of the CDR3: TGTGCCAGCAGTGGGGGACCTCCGGGGCCCTACGAGCAGTTCTTC.